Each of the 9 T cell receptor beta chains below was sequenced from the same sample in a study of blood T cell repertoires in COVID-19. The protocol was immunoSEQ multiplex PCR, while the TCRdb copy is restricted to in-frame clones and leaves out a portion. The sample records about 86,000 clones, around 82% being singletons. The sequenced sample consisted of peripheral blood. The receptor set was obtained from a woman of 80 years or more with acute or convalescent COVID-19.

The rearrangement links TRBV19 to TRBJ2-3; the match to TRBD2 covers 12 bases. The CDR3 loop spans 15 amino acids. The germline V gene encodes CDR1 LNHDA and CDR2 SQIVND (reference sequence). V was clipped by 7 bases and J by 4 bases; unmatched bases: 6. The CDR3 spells CASTSTSGRSDTQYF. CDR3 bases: TGTGCCAGTACCTCAACTAGCGGGAGGTCAGATACGCAGTATTTT.

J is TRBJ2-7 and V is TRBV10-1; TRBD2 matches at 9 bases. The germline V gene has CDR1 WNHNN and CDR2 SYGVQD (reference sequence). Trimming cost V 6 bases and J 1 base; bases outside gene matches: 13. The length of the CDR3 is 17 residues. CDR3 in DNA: TGCGCCAGCAGCGGTGCTCTGGGCGGGGGGGAGTCCTACGAGCAGTACTTC. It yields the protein CASSGALGGGESYEQYF.

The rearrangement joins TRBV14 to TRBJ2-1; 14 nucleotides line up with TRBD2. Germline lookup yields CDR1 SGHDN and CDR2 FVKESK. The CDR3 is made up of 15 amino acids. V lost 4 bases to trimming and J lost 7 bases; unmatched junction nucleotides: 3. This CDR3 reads CASSLRLAGGNEQFF. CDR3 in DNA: TGTGCCAGCAGCCTTCGACTAGCGGGAGGGAATGAGCAGTTCTTC.

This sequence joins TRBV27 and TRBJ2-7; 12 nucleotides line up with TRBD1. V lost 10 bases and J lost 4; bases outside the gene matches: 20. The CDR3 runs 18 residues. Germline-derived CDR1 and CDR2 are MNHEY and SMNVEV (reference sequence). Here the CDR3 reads CATNPGTGGKQRSYEQYF. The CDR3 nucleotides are TGTGCCACCAACCCCGGGACAGGGGGCAAACAGCGGAGTTACGAGCAGTACTTC.

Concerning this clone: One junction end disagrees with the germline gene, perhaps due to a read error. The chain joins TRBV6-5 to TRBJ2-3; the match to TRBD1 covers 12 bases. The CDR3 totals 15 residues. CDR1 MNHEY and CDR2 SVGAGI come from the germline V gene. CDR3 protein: CASSDSGQGADTQYF. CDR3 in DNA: TGTGCCAGCAGTGACTCGGGACAGGGGGCTGATACGCAGTATTTT.

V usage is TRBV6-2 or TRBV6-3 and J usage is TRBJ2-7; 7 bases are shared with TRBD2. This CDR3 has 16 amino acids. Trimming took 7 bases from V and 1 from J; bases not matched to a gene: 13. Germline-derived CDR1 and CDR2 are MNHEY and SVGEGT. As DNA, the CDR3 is TGTGCCAGCACCCCCGTGGGGAGCGGGGCATCCTACGAGCAGTACTTC. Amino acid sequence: CASTPVGSGASYEQYF.

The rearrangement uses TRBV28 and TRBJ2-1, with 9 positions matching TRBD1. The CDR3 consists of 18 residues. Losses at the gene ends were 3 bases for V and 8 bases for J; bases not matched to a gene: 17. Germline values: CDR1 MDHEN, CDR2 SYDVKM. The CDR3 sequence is CASSLALYGDRALDEQFF. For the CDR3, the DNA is TGTGCCAGCAGTTTGGCCTTATATGGGGACAGGGCCCTCGATGAGCAGTTCTTC.

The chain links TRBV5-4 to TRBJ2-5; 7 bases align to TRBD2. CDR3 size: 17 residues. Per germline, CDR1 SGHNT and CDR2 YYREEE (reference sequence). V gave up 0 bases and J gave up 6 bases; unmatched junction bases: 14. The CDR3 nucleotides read TGTGCCAGCAGCTTGGTTGGGAGCGGGGAGGTCATAAAGACCCAGTACTTC. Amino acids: CASSLVGSGEVIKTQYF.

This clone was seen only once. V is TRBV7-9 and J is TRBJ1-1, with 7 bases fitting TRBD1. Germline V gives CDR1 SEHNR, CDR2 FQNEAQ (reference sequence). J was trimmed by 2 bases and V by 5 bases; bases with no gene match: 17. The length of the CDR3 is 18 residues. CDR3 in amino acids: CASSHRTNRGAGNTEAFF. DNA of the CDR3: TGTGCCAGCAGCCATCGAACAAACAGGGGCGCCGGCAACACTGAAGCTTTCTTT.